These 8 T cell receptor beta chains were sequenced from one sample in a study of brain T cells in children with intractable seizures. Here immunoSEQ multiplex PCR was the method, and the copy in TCRdb shows in-frame clones only, minus some. The sample carries 340,000 or so clones, more than 85% recorded once. Specified time point: blood from clinic visit 5 months post-surgery; TSC patient then seizure free. Sequenced material: peripheral blood, taken roughly 5 months after surgery. These receptors all come from a boy under three years old with tuberous sclerosis and intractable seizures.

The chain uses TRBV30 and TRBJ1-5; D ambiguous. The CDR3 has 14 residues. Per germline, CDR1 GTSNPN and CDR2 SVGIG (reference sequence). V was shortened by 1 base and J by 3 bases, with 10 bases between the two germline ends. The CDR3 DNA is TGTGCCTGGAGTGAGGGCAGTCACAATCAGCCCCAGCATTTT. The encoded protein is CAWSEGSHNQPQHF.

The CDR3 sequence: CASSEPLGNEQFF. The DNA of the CDR3 is TGCGCCAGCAGCGAACCCCTCGGCAATGAGCAGTTCTTC. This sequence joins TRBV10-1 and TRBJ2-1; D ambiguous. Germline assignment: CDR1 WNHNN and CDR2 SYGVQD (reference sequence). There are 13 residues in the CDR3. Trimming removed 6 bases from V and 6 bases from J, with 12 bases in between.

CDR3 sequence reads: CASSPSWTSGGAPETQYF. CDR3 coding DNA: TGTGCCAGCAGCCCCTCTTGGACTAGCGGGGGGGCTCCAGAGACCCAGTACTTC. The chain couples TRBV5-4 to TRBJ2-5; 15 bases fit TRBD2. From germline, CDR1 is SGHNT and CDR2 YYREEE (reference sequence). This CDR3 comprises 18 residues. V lost 4 bases, J lost 4 bases, and 11 bases stayed unmatched.

The genes are TRBV7-4 and TRBJ2-3; perhaps TRBD1 as D (5 bases). The germline CDR1 and CDR2 sequences are SGHVT and SQSDAQ. CDR3 length: 14 amino acids. Trimming removed 4 bases at V and 1 base at J, with 9 bases between. Here the CDR3 DNA reads TGTGCCAGCAGCTACTCCAGGGGCACAGATACGCAGTATTTT. Translated, it gives CASSYSRGTDTQYF.

The V gene is TRBV27, the J gene TRBJ2-7; weak D call: TRBD1 (7 bases). V lost 4 bases, J lost 5 bases, and 21 bases lay in between. The CDR3 is 16 amino acids. Germline V lookup: CDR1 MNHEY, CDR2 SMNVEV (reference sequence). CDR3: CASSSTPDREVDEQYF. The CDR3 region has the DNA TGTGCCAGCAGTTCGACTCCCGACAGGGAGGTCGACGAGCAGTACTTC.

The CDR3 here is CATSSDHGGSHTDTQYF. The DNA of the CDR3 is TGTGCCACCAGCAGCGATCACGGGGGATCCCACACAGATACGCAGTATTTT. V and J are TRBV15 and TRBJ2-3; tentative D call: TRBD2 (6 bases). The CDR3 is 17 amino acids. With 3 bases removed from V and 2 bases from J, the gap between germline ends came to 18 bases. Germline V CDR1 and CDR2: LNHNV, YYDKDF (reference sequence).

This chain joins TRBV6-7 and TRBJ2-7; TRBD2 aligns across 11 bases. TRBV6-7 is an open reading frame whose function is uncertain. The CDR3 contains 16 residues. Trimming took 5 bases from V and 5 from J; bases not matched to a gene: 11. The DNA of the CDR3 is TGTGCCAGCAGTCCGCCCGTCCTAGCGGGAGGAGACGAGCAGTACTTC. It translates to CASSPPVLAGGDEQYF.

The V gene is TRBV13, the J gene TRBJ1-2; D uncertain. This CDR3 is built from 16 residues. V lost 0 bases to trimming and J lost 3 bases, with 14 bases between them. CDR1 PRHDT and CDR2 FYEKMQ come from the germline V gene (reference sequence). CDR3 nucleotide sequence: TGTGCCAGCAGCTTAGGCCTGGCGGGATTGGACTATGGCTACACCTTC. Encoded protein: CASSLGLAGLDYGYTF.